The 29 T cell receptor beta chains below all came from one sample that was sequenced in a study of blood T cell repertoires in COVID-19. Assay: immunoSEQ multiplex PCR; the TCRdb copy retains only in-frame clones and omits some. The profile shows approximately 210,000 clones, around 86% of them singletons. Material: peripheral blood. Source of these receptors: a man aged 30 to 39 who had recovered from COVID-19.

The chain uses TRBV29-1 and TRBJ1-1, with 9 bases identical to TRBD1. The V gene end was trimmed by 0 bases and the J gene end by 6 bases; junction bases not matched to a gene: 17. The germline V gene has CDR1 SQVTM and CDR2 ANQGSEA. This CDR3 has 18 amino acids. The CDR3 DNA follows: TGCAGCGTTGAAGATATCCATCACAAGGGAAGACAGGGGGCTGAAGCTTTCTTT. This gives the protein CSVEDIHHKGRQGAEAFF.

The CDR3 DNA sequence: TGTGCCAGCACTTACACAGATACGCAGTATTTT. Its protein product is CASTYTDTQYF. This rearrangement joins TRBV5-6 to TRBJ2-3; unclear D gene. Germline V gives CDR1 SGHDT, CDR2 YYEEEE. Trimming removed 6 bases from V and 2 bases from J, with 4 bases in between. The CDR3 is 11 amino acids.

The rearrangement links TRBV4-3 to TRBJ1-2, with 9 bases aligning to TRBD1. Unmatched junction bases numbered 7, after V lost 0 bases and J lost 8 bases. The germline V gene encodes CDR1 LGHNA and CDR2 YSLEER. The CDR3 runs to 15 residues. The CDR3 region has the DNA TGCGCCAGCAGCCAAGATAGGGGACAGGGTGGAGGCTACACCTTC. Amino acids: CASSQDRGQGGGYTF.

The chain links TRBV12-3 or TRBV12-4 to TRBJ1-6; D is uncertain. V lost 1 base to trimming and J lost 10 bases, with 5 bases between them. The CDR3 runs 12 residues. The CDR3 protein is CASSLDRSPLHF. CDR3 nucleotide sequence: TGTGCCAGCAGTTTAGACCGGTCACCCCTCCACTTT.

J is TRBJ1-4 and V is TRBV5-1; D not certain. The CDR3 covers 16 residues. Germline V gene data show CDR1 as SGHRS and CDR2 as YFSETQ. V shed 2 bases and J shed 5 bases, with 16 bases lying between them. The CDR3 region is CASSFLTGGGNEKLFF. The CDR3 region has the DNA TGCGCCAGCAGCTTTCTTACCGGCGGAGGGAATGAAAAACTGTTTTTT.

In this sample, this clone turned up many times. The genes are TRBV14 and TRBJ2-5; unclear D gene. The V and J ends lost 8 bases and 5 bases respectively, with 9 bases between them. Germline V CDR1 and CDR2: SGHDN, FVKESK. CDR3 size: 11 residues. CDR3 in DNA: TGTGCCAGCGCCATTCGGGAGACCCAGTACTTC. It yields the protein CASAIRETQYF.

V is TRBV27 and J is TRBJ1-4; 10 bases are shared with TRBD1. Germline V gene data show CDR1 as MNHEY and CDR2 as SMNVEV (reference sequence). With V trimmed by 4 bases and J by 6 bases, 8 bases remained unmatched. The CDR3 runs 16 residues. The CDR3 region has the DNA TGTGCCAGCAGTTCCCCAACGACAGGGGGCCATGAAAAACTGTTTTTT. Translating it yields CASSSPTTGGHEKLFF. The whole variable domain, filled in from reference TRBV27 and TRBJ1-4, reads EAQVTQNPRYLITVTGKKLTVTCSQNMNHEYMSWYRQDPGLGLRQIYYSMNVEVTDKGDVPEGYKVSRKEKRNFPLILESPSPNQTSLYFCASSSPTTGGHEKLFFGSGTQLSVL.

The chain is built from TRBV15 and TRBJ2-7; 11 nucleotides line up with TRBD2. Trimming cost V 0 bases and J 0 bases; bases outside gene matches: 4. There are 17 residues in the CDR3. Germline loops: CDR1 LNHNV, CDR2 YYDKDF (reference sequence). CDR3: CATSRDRLAGSSYEQYF. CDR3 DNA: TGTGCCACCAGCAGAGATCGACTAGCGGGGAGCTCCTACGAGCAGTACTTC.

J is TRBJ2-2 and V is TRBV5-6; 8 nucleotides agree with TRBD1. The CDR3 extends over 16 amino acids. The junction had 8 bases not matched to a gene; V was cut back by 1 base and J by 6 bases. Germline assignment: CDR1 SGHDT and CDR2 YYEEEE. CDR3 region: CASSLITTGVPGELFF. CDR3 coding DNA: TGTGCCAGCAGCTTGATCACGACAGGGGTCCCCGGGGAGCTGTTTTTT.

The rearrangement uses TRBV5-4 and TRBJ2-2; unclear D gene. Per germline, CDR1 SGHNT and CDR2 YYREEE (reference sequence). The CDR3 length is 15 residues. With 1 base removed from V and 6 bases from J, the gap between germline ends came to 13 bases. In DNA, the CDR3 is TGTGCCAGCAGCTTGAGGATCGCGGCGGCCGGGGAGCTGTTTTTT. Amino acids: CASSLRIAAAGELFF.

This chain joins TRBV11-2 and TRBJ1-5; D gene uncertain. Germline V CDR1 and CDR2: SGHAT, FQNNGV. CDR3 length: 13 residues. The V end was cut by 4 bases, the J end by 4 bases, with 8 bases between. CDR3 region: CASSSFGNQPQHF. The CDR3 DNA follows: TGTGCCAGCAGCTCCTTCGGGAATCAGCCCCAGCATTTT.

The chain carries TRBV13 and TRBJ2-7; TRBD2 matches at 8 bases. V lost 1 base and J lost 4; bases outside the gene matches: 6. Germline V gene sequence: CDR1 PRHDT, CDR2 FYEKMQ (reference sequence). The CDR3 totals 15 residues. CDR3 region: CASSLVRGAQYEQYF. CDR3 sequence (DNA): TGTGCCAGCAGCTTAGTGCGGGGGGCCCAATACGAGCAGTACTTC.

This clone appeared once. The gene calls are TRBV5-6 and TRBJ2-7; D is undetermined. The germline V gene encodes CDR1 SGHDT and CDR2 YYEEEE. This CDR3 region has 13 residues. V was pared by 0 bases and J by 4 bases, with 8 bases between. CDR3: CASSLDEVYEQYF. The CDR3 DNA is TGTGCCAGCAGCTTGGACGAGGTATACGAGCAGTACTTC.

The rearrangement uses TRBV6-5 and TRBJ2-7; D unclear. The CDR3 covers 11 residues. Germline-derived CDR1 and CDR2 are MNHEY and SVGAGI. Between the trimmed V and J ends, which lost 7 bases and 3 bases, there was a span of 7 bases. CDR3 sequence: CASISGYEQYF. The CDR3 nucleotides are TGTGCCAGCATCTCAGGCTACGAGCAGTACTTC.

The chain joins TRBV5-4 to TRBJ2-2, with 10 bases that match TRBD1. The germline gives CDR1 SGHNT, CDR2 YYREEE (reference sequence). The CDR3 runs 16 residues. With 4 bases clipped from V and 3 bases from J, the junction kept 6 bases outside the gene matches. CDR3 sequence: CASSPRTGGDTGELFF. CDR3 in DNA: TGTGCCAGCAGCCCGAGGACAGGGGGGGACACCGGGGAGCTGTTTTTT. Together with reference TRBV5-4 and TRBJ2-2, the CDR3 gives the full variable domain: ETGVTQSPTHLIKTRGQQVTLRCSSQSGHNTVSWYQQALGQGPQFIFQYYREEENGRGNFPPRFSGLQFPNYSSELNVNALELDDSALYLCASSPRTGGDTGELFFGEGSRLTVL.

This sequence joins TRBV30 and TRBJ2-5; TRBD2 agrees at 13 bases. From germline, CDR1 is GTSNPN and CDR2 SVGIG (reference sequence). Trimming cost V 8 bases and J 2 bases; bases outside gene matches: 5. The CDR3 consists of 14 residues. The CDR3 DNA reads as TGTGCCGCCTCGGGACTAGCGGGGCAAGAGACCCAGTACTTC. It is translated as CAASGLAGQETQYF.

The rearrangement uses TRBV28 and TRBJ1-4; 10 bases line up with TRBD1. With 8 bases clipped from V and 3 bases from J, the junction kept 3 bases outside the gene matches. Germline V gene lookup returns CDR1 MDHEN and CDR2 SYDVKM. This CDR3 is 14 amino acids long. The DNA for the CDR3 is TGTGCCAGCGGACAGGGGGGAGCTAATGAAAAACTGTTTTTT. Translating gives CASGQGGANEKLFF.

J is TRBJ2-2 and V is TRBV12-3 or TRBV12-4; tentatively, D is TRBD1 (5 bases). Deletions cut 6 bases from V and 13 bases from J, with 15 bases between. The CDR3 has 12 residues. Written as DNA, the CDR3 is TGTGCCAGCAGCCCCGACAGACCAGGGCTGTTTTTT. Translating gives CASSPDRPGLFF.

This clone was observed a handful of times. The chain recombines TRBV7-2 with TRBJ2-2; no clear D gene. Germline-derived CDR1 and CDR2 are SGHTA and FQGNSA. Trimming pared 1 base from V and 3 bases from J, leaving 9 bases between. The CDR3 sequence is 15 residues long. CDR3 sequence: CASSLVYGYTGELFF. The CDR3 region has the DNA TGTGCCAGCAGCTTAGTTTACGGGTACACCGGGGAGCTGTTTTTT.

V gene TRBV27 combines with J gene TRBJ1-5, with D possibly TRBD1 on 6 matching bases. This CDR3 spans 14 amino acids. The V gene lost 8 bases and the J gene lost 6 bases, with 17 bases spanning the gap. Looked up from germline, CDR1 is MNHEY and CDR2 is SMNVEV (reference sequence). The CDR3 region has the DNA TGTGCCAGCCGGGAGGGGGTATGGATTCAGCCCCAGCATTTT. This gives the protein CASREGVWIQPQHF.

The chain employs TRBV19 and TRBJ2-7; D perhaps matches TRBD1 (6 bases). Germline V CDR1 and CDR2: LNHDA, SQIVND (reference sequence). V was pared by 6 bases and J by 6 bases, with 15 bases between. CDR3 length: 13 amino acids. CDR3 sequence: CASRPTGNLEQYF. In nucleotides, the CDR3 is TGTGCCAGTAGGCCCACAGGGAATCTCGAGCAGTACTTC.

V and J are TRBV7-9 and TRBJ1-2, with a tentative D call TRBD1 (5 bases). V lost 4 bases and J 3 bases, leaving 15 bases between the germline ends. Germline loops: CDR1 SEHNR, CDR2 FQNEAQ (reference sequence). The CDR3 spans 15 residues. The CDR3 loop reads CASSSERGGHYGYTF. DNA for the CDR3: TGTGCCAGCAGCTCGGAGCGGGGGGGTCACTATGGCTACACCTTC. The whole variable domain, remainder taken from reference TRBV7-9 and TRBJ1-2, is DTGVSQNPRHKITKRGQNVTFRCDPISEHNRLYWYRQTLGQGPEFLTYFQNEAQLEKSRLLSDRFSAERPKGSFSTLEIQRTEQGDSAMYLCASSSERGGHYGYTFGSGTRLTVV.

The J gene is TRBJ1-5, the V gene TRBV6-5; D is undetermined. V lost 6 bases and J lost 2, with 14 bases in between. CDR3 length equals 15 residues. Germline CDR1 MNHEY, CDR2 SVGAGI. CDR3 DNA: TGTGCCAGCAGCCTAAAATCCCCGGGCAATCAGCCCCAGCATTTT. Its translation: CASSLKSPGNQPQHF.

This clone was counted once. The CDR3 DNA follows: TGTGCCAGCAGCTTGTCACCCATAAGGGCAGGGTACCACGAGCAGTACTTC. Translated, it gives CASSLSPIRAGYHEQYF. V is TRBV5-6 and J is TRBJ2-7, with TRBD1 as a possible D gene (5 bases). The CDR3 has 17 residues. Per the germline V gene, CDR1 is SGHDT and CDR2 is YYEEEE. V lost 1 base, J lost 5 bases, and 22 bases lay in between.

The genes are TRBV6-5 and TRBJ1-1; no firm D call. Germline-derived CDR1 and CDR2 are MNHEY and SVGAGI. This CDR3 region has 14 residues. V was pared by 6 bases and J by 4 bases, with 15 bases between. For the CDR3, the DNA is TGTGCCAGCAGCCCAGTCATTGGAGGCACTGAAGCTTTCTTT. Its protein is CASSPVIGGTEAFF.

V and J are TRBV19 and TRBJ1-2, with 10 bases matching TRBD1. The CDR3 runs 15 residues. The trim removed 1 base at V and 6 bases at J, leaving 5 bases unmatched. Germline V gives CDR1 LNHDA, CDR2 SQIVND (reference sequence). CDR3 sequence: CASSIGPGTGDGYTF. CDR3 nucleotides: TGTGCCAGTAGTATAGGTCCCGGGACAGGGGATGGCTACACCTTC. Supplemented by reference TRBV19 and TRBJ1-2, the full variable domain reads DGGITQSPKYLFRKEGQNVTLSCEQNLNHDAMYWYRQDPGQGLRLIYYSQIVNDFQKGDIAEGYSVSREKKESFPLTVTSAQKNPTAFYLCASSIGPGTGDGYTFGSGTRLTVV.

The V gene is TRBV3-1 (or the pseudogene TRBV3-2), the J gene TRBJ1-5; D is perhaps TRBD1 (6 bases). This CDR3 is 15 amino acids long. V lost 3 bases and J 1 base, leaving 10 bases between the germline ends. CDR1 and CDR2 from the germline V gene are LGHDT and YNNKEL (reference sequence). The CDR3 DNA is TGTGCCAGCAGCCAGTCAGGGGCGAGCAATCAGCCCCAGCATTTT. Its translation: CASSQSGASNQPQHF.

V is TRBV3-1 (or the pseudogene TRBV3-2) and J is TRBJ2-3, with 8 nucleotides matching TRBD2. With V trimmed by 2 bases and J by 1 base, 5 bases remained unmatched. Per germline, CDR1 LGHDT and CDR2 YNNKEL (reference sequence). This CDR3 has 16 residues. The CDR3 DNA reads TGTGCCAGCAGCCAAAACACGGGGGGGCGCACAGATACGCAGTATTTT. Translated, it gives CASSQNTGGRTDTQYF.

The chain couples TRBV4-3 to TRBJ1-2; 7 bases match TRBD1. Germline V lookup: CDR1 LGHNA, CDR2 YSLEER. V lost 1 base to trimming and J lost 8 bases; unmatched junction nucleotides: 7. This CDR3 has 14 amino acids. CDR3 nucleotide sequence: TGCGCCAGCAGCCAAGTTCGGCAGGGGGGAGGCTACACCTTC. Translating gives CASSQVRQGGGYTF.